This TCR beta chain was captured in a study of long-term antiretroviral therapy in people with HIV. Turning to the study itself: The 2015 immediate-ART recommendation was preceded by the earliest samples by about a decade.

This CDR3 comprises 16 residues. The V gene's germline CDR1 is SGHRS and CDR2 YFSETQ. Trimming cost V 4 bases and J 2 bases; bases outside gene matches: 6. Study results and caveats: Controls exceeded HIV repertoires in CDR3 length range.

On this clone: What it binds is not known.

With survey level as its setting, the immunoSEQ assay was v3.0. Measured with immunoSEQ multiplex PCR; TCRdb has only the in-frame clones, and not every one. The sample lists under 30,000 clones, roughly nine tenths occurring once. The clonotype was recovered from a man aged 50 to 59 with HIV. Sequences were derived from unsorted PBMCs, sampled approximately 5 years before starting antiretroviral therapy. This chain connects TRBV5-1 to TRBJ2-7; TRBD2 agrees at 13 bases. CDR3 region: CASSTGTSGVTYEQYF. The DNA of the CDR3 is TGCGCCAGCAGCACGGGGACTAGCGGGGTCACCTACGAGCAGTACTTC.